This T cell receptor (beta chain) comes out of a study of cytotoxic CD8 clonotypes in ibrutinib-treated CLL. Study-level information: By median roughly 68 months, roughly 12 had progressed and approximately 15 stayed remitted; responses had been 2 complete and roughly 25 partial.

CDR3 length: 16 amino acids. Trimming took 6 bases from V and 2 from J; bases not matched to a gene: 11. Germline V CDR1 and CDR2: SGHAT, FQNNGV. This clone is a singleton in its sample. Its antigen is as yet unknown. The data were produced by immunoSEQ multiplex PCR, yet TCRdb's version contains in-frame clones alone and is incomplete. The data contain fewer than 35,000 clones, 57% of them seen just once; the ten biggest clones take up around 5.1%. Study-wide points: Different sampling times were used for sustained-remission and progressing patients.

V and J are TRBV11-2 and TRBJ2-7, with 9 bases identical to TRBD1. The source material was PBMCs, sampled before ibrutinib treatment. The source is a human donor with chronic lymphocytic leukemia. The CDR3 nucleotides read TGTGCCAGCAGTATGGTCGGGACAGGGCATACCTACGAGCAGTACTTC. Translation: CASSMVGTGHTYEQYF.